The source of this TCR beta chain is a study of OX40 agonist ivuxolimab in advanced cancers. This table comes from immunoSEQ multiplex PCR, and its TCRdb copy is limited to in-frame clones, with some not included. This table has about 75,000 clones, roughly nine tenths appearing once. This receptor was taken from an adult with an advanced solid tumor such as melanoma, head and neck, liver or kidney cancer. This material consisted of CD4+ or CD8+ T cells sorted from blood, taken in a trial of the OX40 agonist ivuxolimab.

This CDR3 reads CAWRNTGELFF. As DNA, the CDR3 is TGTGCCTGGAGGAACACCGGGGAGCTGTTTTTT. The rearrangement uses TRBV30 and TRBJ2-2, with D unclear. The V end lost 3 bases, the J end lost 1 base, and 0 bases lay between the germline ends. The CDR3 runs 11 residues. The germline V gene has CDR1 GTSNPN and CDR2 SVGIG (reference sequence).